A single sample is the source of the 22 T cell receptor beta chains below, sequenced in a study of T-cell reconstitution after alpha-beta-depleted transplantation in children. The study, taken as a whole, reports: At the one-year point after transplant, T-cell counts and TCRbeta diversity were found to come mostly from T cells that had been newly produced.

These receptors' targets are unknown. Unique molecular identifiers were incorporated when the TCRbeta library was constructed. TCRdb called the PCR reads again in MiXCR, with one record for every CDR3 protein. The table lists some 300,000 distinct CDR3 sequences, 7.5% to 9% of them singletons, with approximately 9.6% in the top ten. The source material was peripheral blood, sampled 360 days after TCRalphabeta/CD19-depleted stem cell transplant. The receptor set was obtained from a female patient between 2 and 15 years old who had a stem cell transplant for Fanconi anemia, so the T cells may come from the graft donor.

This clonotype appeared many times. V and J are TRBV28 and TRBJ1-1; D is perhaps TRBD1 (5 bases). Per germline, CDR1 MDHEN and CDR2 SYDVKM. V was pared by 5 bases and J by 5 bases, with 15 bases between. This CDR3 is built from 14 residues. The DNA for the CDR3 is TGTGCCAGCAGTCCATCCGGGACCTGGACTGAAGCTTTCTTT. Translation: CASSPSGTWTEAFF.

This clonotype turned up a few times. The chain carries TRBV4-1 and TRBJ2-1; 10 bases map to TRBD2. The CDR3 has 16 residues. Germline V gene data show CDR1 as MGHRA and CDR2 as YSYEKL. V shed 0 bases and J 7 bases; nucleotides not matched to a gene: 6. The CDR3 bases are TGCGCCAGCAGCCAAGAGAAGCGGGGGGGCAAGAATGAGCAGTTCTTC. This sequence encodes CASSQEKRGGKNEQFF.

This clonotype was recorded a few times. The J gene is TRBJ2-2, the V gene TRBV4-2, with D possibly TRBD1 on 6 matching bases. This CDR3 comprises 15 residues. Trimming left V 7 bases short and J 5 bases short, with 17 bases between. Per germline, CDR1 LGHNA and CDR2 YNFKEQ. This CDR3 reads CASTFLGQPTGELFF. For the CDR3, the DNA is TGTGCCAGCACCTTCCTCGGACAGCCAACCGGGGAGCTGTTTTTT.

The chain uses TRBV9 and TRBJ2-3; 10 nucleotides match TRBD2. The germline V gene encodes CDR1 SGDLS and CDR2 YYNGEE. J gave up 6 bases and V 3 bases, and 7 bases lay outside the gene matches. CDR3 size: 15 residues. CDR3 coding DNA: TGTGCCAGCAGCGAGGCCCCGGGACTAGCGGATACGCAGTATTTT. Its translation is CASSEAPGLADTQYF. Full variable domain (remainder filled in from reference TRBV9 and TRBJ2-3): DSGVTQTPKHLITATGQRVTLRCSPRSGDLSVYWYQQSLDQGLQFLIQYYNGEERAKGNILERFSAQQFPDLHSELNLSSLELGDSALYFCASSEAPGLADTQYFGPGTRLTVL.

The chain employs TRBV4-3 and TRBJ2-5; no firm D call. Trimming took off 0 bases at V and 1 base at J, with 9 bases between the two ends. Germline loops: CDR1 LGHNA, CDR2 YSLEER. This CDR3 comprises 15 residues. The DNA of the CDR3 is TGCGCCAGCAGCCAAGATTTGGCAGCCCAAGAGACCCAGTACTTC. This gives the protein CASSQDLAAQETQYF.

This chain links TRBV4-3 with TRBJ2-2; D unresolved. This CDR3 region has 13 residues. Trimming cost V 0 bases and J 4 bases, with 3 bases left between them. Looked up from germline, CDR1 is LGHNA and CDR2 is YSLEER. The CDR3 nucleotides are TGCGCCAGCAGCCAAGAAAGCACCGGGGAGCTGTTTTTT. Translation gives CASSQESTGELFF.

This clonotype was picked up many times. The chain links TRBV29-1 to TRBJ2-7; D is possibly TRBD2 (5 bases). The length of the CDR3 is 13 residues. CDR1 and CDR2 from the germline V gene are SQVTM and ANQGSEA. V dropped 6 bases and J dropped 0 bases, with 12 bases sitting between them. This chain's CDR3 is CSVLLEISYEQYF. The CDR3 coding sequence is TGCAGCGTGCTACTAGAGATCTCCTACGAGCAGTACTTC.

This clonotype came up many times. The gene calls are TRBV29-1 and TRBJ1-1; D is unclear. CDR3 length equals 14 residues. The germline V gene has CDR1 SQVTM and CDR2 ANQGSEA. The CDR3 loop is CTGSFGGGNTEAFF. CDR3 bases: TGCACGGGCTCTTTTGGAGGAGGGAACACTGAAGCTTTCTTT.

This clonotype appeared a few times. The chain combines TRBV7-2 with TRBJ2-5; unclear D gene. Trimming removed 0 bases from V and 6 bases from J, with 5 bases in between. Germline V lookup: CDR1 SGHTA, CDR2 FQGNSA. This CDR3 is built from 12 residues. CDR3 in DNA: TGTGCCAGCAGCTTAGCGGCTAAGACCCAGTACTTC. Encoded protein: CASSLAAKTQYF.

This rearrangement joins TRBV13 to TRBJ2-2; the D is unclear. The V gene's germline CDR1 is PRHDT and CDR2 FYEKMQ (reference sequence). The CDR3 is 14 residues long. Trimming cost V 3 bases and J 4 bases, with 9 bases left between them. In nucleotides, the CDR3 is TGTGCCAGCAGCTTTACCTCATCCACCGGGGAGCTGTTTTTT. This sequence encodes CASSFTSSTGELFF.

There are a few counts of this clonotype. This chain joins TRBV15 and TRBJ1-2, with unresolved D. Looked up from germline, CDR1 is LNHNV and CDR2 is YYDKDF (reference sequence). This CDR3 has 15 residues. Trimming cost V 0 bases and J 3 bases, with 11 bases left between them. CDR3 in amino acids: CATSRDLADYYGYTF. The CDR3 nucleotides are TGTGCCACCAGCAGAGATCTGGCAGATTACTATGGCTACACCTTC.

This clonotype was found a few times. The genes are TRBV10-3 and TRBJ1-1; D not resolved. V lost 6 bases, J lost 3 bases, and 11 bases lay in between. This CDR3 has 13 residues. Germline V gene data show CDR1 as ENHRY and CDR2 as SYGVKD. CDR3: CAIRSGRDTEAFF. The CDR3 DNA follows: TGTGCCATCAGGTCGGGGAGGGACACTGAAGCTTTCTTT.

This chain uses TRBV7-9 with TRBJ2-7, with 8 bases matching TRBD1. Trimming at V came to 4 bases and at J to 2 bases, leaving 10 bases not matched to a gene. CDR3 length equals 16 residues. Per the germline V gene, CDR1 is SEHNR and CDR2 is FQNEAQ (reference sequence). CDR3 sequence: CASSSEHADRAYEQYF. CDR3 nucleotides: TGTGCCAGCAGCTCCGAACATGCGGACAGGGCCTACGAGCAGTACTTC.

This clonotype has a count of ten or more. The V and J genes are TRBV10-3 and TRBJ2-7; D may be TRBD1 (6 bases). The CDR3 totals 16 residues. V was cut by 4 bases and J by 2 bases, with 18 bases left in between. Germline CDR1 and CDR2: ENHRY and SYGVKD. CDR3 residues: CAISGYREDGPYEQYF. CDR3 nucleotides: TGTGCCATCAGTGGATACAGGGAAGATGGGCCCTACGAGCAGTACTTC.

This clonotype has just a few counts. The chain is built from TRBV30 and TRBJ1-5; D possibly corresponds to TRBD1 (5 bases). There are 13 residues in the CDR3. Germline V gene lookup returns CDR1 GTSNPN and CDR2 SVGIG (reference sequence). Trimming removed 2 bases from V and 5 bases from J, with 10 bases in between. The CDR3 reads CAWSNGAHQPQHF. The CDR3 region has the DNA TGTGCCTGGAGTAATGGGGCGCATCAGCCCCAGCATTTT. Using reference TRBV30 and TRBJ1-5 for the parts outside the CDR3, the full variable domain is SQTIHQWPATLVQPVGSPLSLECTVEGTSNPNLYWYRQAAGRGLQLLFYSVGIGQISSEVPQNLSASRPQDRQFILSSKKLLLSDSGFYLCAWSNGAHQPQHFGDGTRLSIL.

This clonotype has ten or more counts. The chain combines TRBV20-1 with TRBJ1-4; D not resolved. CDR1 is DFQATT, CDR2 SNEGSKA, per germline (reference sequence). Trimming took off 6 bases at V and 4 bases at J, with 12 bases between the two ends. The CDR3 sequence is 13 residues long. CDR3 sequence reads: CSASLGVNEKLFF. In nucleotides, the CDR3 is TGCAGTGCGAGCCTCGGGGTTAATGAAAAACTGTTTTTT.

At least ten counts were recorded for this clonotype. This chain connects TRBV12-3 or TRBV12-4 to TRBJ2-5; no clear D gene. Trimming shortened V by 6 bases and J by 5 bases, and 19 bases separated the two germline ends. There are 15 residues in the CDR3. The CDR3 loop reads CASRRAMNAAETQYF. CDR3 sequence (DNA): TGTGCCAGCAGAAGGGCTATGAACGCGGCGGAGACCCAGTACTTC.

This clonotype occurred many times. The J gene is TRBJ2-1, the V gene TRBV3-1; TRBD2 matches at 11 bases. This CDR3 spans 16 amino acids. Germline V gene lookup returns CDR1 LGHDT and CDR2 YNNKEL (reference sequence). After removal of 4 bases from V and 2 bases from J, the junction contained 4 bases not matched to a gene. Written as DNA, the CDR3 is TGTGCCAGCAGCCTTACTAGCGGGAGTACCTACAATGAGCAGTTCTTC. Translated: CASSLTSGSTYNEQFF.

At least ten counts were recorded for this clonotype. The rearrangement joins TRBV7-8 to TRBJ2-1; maybe TRBD2 (6 bases). In germline, CDR1 is SGHVS, CDR2 FQNEAQ. V was clipped by 0 bases and J by 4 bases, with 7 bases between them. The CDR3 is 14 amino acids. The CDR3 reads CASSLATSYNEQFF. The CDR3 bases are TGTGCCAGCAGCTTAGCGACTAGTTACAATGAGCAGTTCTTC. Full variable domain (outside the CDR3, taken from reference TRBV7-8 and TRBJ2-1): GAGVSQSPRYKVAKRGQDVALRCDPISGHVSLFWYQQALGQGPEFLTYFQNEAQLDKSGLPSDRFFAERPEGSVSTLKIQRTQQEDSAVYLCASSLATSYNEQFFGPGTRLTVL.

This clonotype was found many times. V is TRBV12-3 or TRBV12-4 and J is TRBJ2-1; 14 positions agree with TRBD2. V lost 4 bases and J lost 9; bases outside the gene matches: 5. This CDR3 has 15 amino acids. CDR3 bases: TGTGCCAGCAGTTCCCGACTAGCGGGGGGGCCTGAGCAGTTCTTC. It is translated as CASSSRLAGGPEQFF.

This clonotype has just a few counts. V is TRBV7-2 and J is TRBJ2-5; D perhaps matches TRBD1 (6 bases). There are 13 residues in the CDR3. V shed 5 bases and J shed 4 bases, with 11 bases lying between them. Germline lookup yields CDR1 SGHTA and CDR2 FQGNSA. The CDR3 DNA reads TGTGCCAGCAGCCAGGGGAGCGGAGAGACCCAGTACTTC. Protein: CASSQGSGETQYF.

This clonotype appeared many times. The gene calls are TRBV5-1 and TRBJ2-3; D may correspond to TRBD1 or TRBD2 (5 bases each). Germline V gene data show CDR1 as SGHRS and CDR2 as YFSETQ. The CDR3 contains 14 residues. Trimming pared 8 bases from V and 1 base from J, leaving 14 bases between. CDR3 nucleotides: TGCGCCAGTCACTACGGGGCAGGCACAGATACGCAGTATTTT. Translating it yields CASHYGAGTDTQYF.